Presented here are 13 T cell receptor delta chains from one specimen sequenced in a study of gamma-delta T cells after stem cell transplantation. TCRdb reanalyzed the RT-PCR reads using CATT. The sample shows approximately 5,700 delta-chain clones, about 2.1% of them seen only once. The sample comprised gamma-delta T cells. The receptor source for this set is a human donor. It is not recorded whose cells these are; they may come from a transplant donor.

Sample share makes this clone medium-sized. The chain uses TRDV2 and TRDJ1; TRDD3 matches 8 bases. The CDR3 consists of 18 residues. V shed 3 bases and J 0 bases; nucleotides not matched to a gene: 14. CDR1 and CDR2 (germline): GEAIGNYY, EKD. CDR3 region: CACDPLSTGGLYTDKLIF. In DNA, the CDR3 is TGTGCCTGTGACCCCCTCTCGACTGGGGGGTTGTACACCGATAAACTCATCTTT.

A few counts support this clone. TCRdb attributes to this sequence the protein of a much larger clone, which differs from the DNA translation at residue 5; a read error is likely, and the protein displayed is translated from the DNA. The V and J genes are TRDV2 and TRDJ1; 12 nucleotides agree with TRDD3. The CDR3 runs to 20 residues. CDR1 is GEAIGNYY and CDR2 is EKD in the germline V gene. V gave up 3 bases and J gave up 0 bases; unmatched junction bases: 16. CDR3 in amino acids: CACDRILGDTTKTYTDKLIF. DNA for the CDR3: TGTGCCTGTGACCGCATACTGGGGGATACTACCAAAACGTACACCGATAAACTCATCTTT.

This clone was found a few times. The CDR3 DNA follows: TGTGCCTGTGGTACCGTGGGTTCGAGTTTGACCGATAAACTCATCTTT. Translated, it gives CACGTVGSSLTDKLIF. V and J are TRDV2 and TRDJ1; D remains ambiguous. The V end lost 5 bases, the J end lost 2 bases, and 20 bases lay between the germline ends. CDR1 GEAIGNYY and CDR2 EKD come from the germline V gene. There are 16 residues in the CDR3.

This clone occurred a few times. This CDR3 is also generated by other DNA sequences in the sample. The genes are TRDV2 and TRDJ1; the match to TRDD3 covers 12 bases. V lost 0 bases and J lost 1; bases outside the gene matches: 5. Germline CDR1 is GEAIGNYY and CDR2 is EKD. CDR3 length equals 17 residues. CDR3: CACDTLGDTLSTDKLIF. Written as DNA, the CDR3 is TGTGCCTGTGACACCCTGGGGGATACGCTTAGCACCGATAAACTCATCTTT.

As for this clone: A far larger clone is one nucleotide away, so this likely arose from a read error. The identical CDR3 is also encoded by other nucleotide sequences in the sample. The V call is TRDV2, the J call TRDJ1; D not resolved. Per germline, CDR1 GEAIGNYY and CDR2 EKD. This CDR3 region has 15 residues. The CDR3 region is CACDTLSGYTDKLIF. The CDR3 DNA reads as TGTGCCTGTGACACTCTCTCGGGGTACACCGATAAACTAATCTTT.

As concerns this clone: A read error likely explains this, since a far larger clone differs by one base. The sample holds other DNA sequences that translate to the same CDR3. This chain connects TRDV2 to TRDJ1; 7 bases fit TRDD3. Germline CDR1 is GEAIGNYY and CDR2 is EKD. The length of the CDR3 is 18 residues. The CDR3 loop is CACDTLGGGHQGTDKLIF. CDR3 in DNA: TGCGCCTGTGACACCCTGGGGGGCGGACATCAAGGCACCGATAAACTCATCTTT.

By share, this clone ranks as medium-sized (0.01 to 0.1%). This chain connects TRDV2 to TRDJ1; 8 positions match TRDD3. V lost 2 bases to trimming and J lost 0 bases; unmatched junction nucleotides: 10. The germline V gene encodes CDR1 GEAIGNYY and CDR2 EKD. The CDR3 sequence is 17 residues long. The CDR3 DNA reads TGTGCCTGTGACAAACTGGGGGGTCGGTCCTACACCGATAAACTCATCTTT. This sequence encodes CACDKLGGRSYTDKLIF.

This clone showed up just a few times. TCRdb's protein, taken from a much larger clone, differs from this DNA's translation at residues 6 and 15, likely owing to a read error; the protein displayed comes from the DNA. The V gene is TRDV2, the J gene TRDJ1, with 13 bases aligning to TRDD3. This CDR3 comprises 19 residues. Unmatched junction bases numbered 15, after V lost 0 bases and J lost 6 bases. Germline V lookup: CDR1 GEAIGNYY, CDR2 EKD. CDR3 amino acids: CACDTMPVLGDTEAYKLIF. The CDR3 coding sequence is TGTGCCTGTGACACCATGCCCGTACTGGGGGATACGGAGGCCTATAAACTCATCTTT.

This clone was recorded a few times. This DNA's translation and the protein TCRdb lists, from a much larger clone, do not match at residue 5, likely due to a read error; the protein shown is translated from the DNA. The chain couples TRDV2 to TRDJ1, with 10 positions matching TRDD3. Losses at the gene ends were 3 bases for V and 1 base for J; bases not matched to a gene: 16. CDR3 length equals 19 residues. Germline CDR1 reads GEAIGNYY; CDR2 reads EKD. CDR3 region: CACDPLSYSWGIPTDKLIF. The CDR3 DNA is TGTGCCTGTGACCCCCTTTCGTATAGTTGGGGGATACCCACCGATAAACTCATCTTT.

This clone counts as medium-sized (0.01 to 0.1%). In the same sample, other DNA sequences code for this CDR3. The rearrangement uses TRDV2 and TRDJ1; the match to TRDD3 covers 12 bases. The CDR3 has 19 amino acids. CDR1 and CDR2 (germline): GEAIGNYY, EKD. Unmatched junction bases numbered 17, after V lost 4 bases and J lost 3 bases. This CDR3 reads CACDLLSTGGYLTADKLIF. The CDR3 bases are TGTGCCTGTGATCTTCTGTCTACTGGGGGATACTTAACGGCCGATAAACTCATCTTT.

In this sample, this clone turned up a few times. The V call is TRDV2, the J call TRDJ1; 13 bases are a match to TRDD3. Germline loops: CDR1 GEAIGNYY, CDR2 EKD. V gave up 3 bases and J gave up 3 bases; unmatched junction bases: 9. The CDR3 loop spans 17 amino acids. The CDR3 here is CACDAVLGDTPSDKLIF. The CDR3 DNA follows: TGTGCCTGTGACGCTGTACTGGGGGATACGCCTTCCGATAAACTCATCTTT.

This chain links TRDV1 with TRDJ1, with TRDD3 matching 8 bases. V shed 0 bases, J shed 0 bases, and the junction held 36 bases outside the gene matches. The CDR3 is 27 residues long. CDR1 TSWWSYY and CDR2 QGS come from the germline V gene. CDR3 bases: TGTGCTCTTGGGGAACTCCGGAAAGCCGAGGTACGTTTCTGGGGGACAACCACCTCTCCGTACACCGATAAACTCATCTTT. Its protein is CALGELRKAEVRFWGTTTSPYTDKLIF.

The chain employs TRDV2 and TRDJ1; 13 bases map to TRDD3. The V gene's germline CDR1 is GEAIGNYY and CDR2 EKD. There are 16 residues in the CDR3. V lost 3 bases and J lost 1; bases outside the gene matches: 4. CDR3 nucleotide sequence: TGTGCCTGTGACCGACTGGGGGATACGACCACCGATAAACTCATCTTT. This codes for CACDRLGDTTTDKLIF.